The 24 T cell receptor beta chains below come from one sample, sequenced in a study of T-cell reconstitution after alpha-beta-depleted transplantation in children (dated by TCRdb to 2016 to 2017). Reading the label with the study, this specimen's treatment or condition is: allogeneic hematopoietic cell transplantation with graft depleted of TCRalphabeta T cells and CD19 B cells. Library generation was performed with PCR. Sequencing relied on an Illumina HiSeq 2500. TCR libraries were prepared with molecular barcoding, using unique molecular identifiers to normalize TCRbeta repertoire quantification. The public reads were quality trimmed at Q25 with fastp and then assembled into clones with MiXCR by TCRdb, keeping productive beta chains. All rows with the same CDR3 protein become a single entry with the most common DNA and genes. The sample table shows around 440,000 distinct CDR3 sequences, and about 10% are seen once. The top ten clonotypes cover 2% to 2.5% of the sample.

The material sequenced was PBMCs, taken before TCRalphabeta/CD19-depleted stem cell transplant. These receptors were obtained from a child aged 2 to 10 with inherited bone marrow failure, due to receive a stem cell transplant.

This clonotype was detected many times. The V and J genes are TRBV20-1 and TRBJ1-5; D uncertain. V dropped 0 bases and J dropped 4 bases, with 7 bases sitting between them. This CDR3 spans 13 amino acids. Germline loops: CDR1 DFQATT, CDR2 SNEGSKA (reference sequence). The CDR3 DNA sequence: TGCAGTGCTAGAGATCAACAGAATCAGCCCCAGCATTTT. Translated, it gives CSARDQQNQPQHF.

This clonotype was seen repeatedly, ten times or more. The chain is built from TRBV27 and TRBJ1-1; D unclear. This CDR3 is built from 14 residues. The germline V gene has CDR1 MNHEY and CDR2 SMNVEV (reference sequence). V was trimmed by 5 bases and J by 4 bases, leaving 14 bases between them. The CDR3 nucleotides are TGTGCCAGCAGTATTTATCTCGCCAGCACTGAAGCTTTCTTT. The encoded protein is CASSIYLASTEAFF.

This clonotype was seen more than once but under ten times. The chain recombines TRBV27 with TRBJ2-4; D gene uncertain. This CDR3 has 15 amino acids. Germline assignment: CDR1 MNHEY and CDR2 SMNVEV (reference sequence). Trimming stripped 6 bases from V and 2 bases from J, with 14 bases between. CDR3 sequence reads: CASSFAPGPKNIQYF. The CDR3 DNA reads TGTGCCAGCAGCTTCGCCCCCGGACCCAAAAACATTCAGTACTTC.

This clonotype has at least ten counts. The chain is built from TRBV5-8 and TRBJ2-5, with D uncertain. Deletions cut 7 bases from V and 5 bases from J, with 18 bases between. The CDR3 runs to 14 residues. Germline V CDR1 and CDR2: SGHTS, YDEGEE. CDR3 amino acids: CASGPPRLQETQYF. Written as DNA, the CDR3 is TGTGCCAGCGGACCTCCCCGGTTGCAGGAGACCCAGTACTTC.

The CDR3 DNA sequence: TGTGCCAGCTCTTTCCGGGACAGGGCCCCCAACTCCTACAATGAGCAGTTCTTC. This sequence encodes CASSFRDRAPNSYNEQFF. V is TRBV18 and J is TRBJ2-1; TRBD1 matches 9 bases. Germline V gene data show CDR1 as KGHSH and CDR2 as LQKENI. With 6 bases clipped from V and 0 bases from J, the junction kept 12 bases outside the gene matches. The CDR3 totals 18 residues.

The V call is TRBV20-1, the J call TRBJ2-1; TRBD2 aligns across 14 bases. The J call is doubtful: the DNA matches TRBJ2-7 better. Germline V CDR1 and CDR2: DFQATT, SNEGSKA (reference sequence). The CDR3 runs 15 residues. CDR3 region: CSAEGLAGEGWEQYF. The CDR3 nucleotides are TGCAGTGCCGAGGGACTAGCGGGGGAAGGATGGGAGCAGTACTTC.

This clonotype was recorded at least ten times. The chain links TRBV5-6 to TRBJ2-3; D may be TRBD2 (5 bases). The germline gives CDR1 SGHDT, CDR2 YYEEEE. The CDR3 totals 13 residues. V lost 4 bases to trimming and J lost 2 bases, with 8 bases between them. The CDR3: CASSTLDTDTQYF. DNA of the CDR3: TGTGCCAGCAGCACACTAGACACAGATACGCAGTATTTT.

This clonotype was observed a few times. V usage is TRBV20-1 and J usage is TRBJ2-1; the match to TRBD2 covers 11 bases. The CDR3 contains 20 residues. V shed 2 bases, J shed 0 bases, and the junction held 15 bases outside the gene matches. Germline CDR1 reads DFQATT; CDR2 reads SNEGSKA (reference sequence). CDR3 DNA sequence: TGCAGTGCTAGAAGCAATCGGGGGCCTAGCGGGAGGAGCTCCTACAATGAGCAGTTCTTC. It encodes CSARSNRGPSGRSSYNEQFF.

The CDR3 bases are TGTGCCAGCAGTGGGCAGCCTGGCGAGCAGTACTTC. It specifies CASSGQPGEQYF. The gene calls are TRBV12-3 or TRBV12-4 and TRBJ2-7; no clear D gene. V gave up 5 bases and J gave up 6 bases, with 11 bases separating them. The CDR3 has 12 amino acids.

CDR3 DNA: TGTGCCACCAGTGATTGGACAGGGGATAACTATGGCTACACCTTC. Its protein is CATSDWTGDNYGYTF. The V call is TRBV24-1, the J call TRBJ1-2; 9 nucleotides line up with TRBD1. Germline V CDR1 and CDR2: KGHDR, SFDVKD. V shed 2 bases, J shed 1 base, and the junction held 1 base outside the gene matches. The CDR3 spans 15 residues.

The chain couples TRBV10-3 to TRBJ2-3; 8 nucleotides match TRBD2. This CDR3 region has 16 residues. V lost 1 base to trimming and J lost 2 bases; unmatched junction nucleotides: 5. Germline CDR1 ENHRY, CDR2 SYGVKD. CDR3: CAISEFSGVSTDTQYF. The CDR3 bases are TGTGCCATCAGTGAGTTTAGCGGGGTTTCCACAGATACGCAGTATTTT.

Only a few counts were recorded for this clonotype. The chain employs TRBV4-2 and TRBJ2-2, with 10 bases that match TRBD1. The CDR3 runs to 16 residues. CDR1 and CDR2 (germline): LGHNA, YNFKEQ. J was trimmed by 5 bases and V by 4 bases; bases with no gene match: 7. CDR3 coding DNA: TGTGCCAGCAGCCGACAGGACAGGGGGGCAACCGGGGAGCTGTTTTTT. This codes for CASSRQDRGATGELFF.

In its sample, this clonotype was seen many times. V and J are TRBV6-5 and TRBJ1-2; a weak D match, TRBD1 (5 bases). This CDR3 comprises 16 residues. Germline V gene sequence: CDR1 MNHEY, CDR2 SVGAGI. V lost 5 bases to trimming and J lost 5 bases, with 21 bases between them. The CDR3 is CASSPGTAASPYGYTF. DNA of the CDR3: TGTGCCAGCAGTCCCGGGACGGCAGCAAGCCCTTATGGCTACACCTTC.

This clonotype occurred a few times. DNA for the CDR3: TGCGCCAGCAGCCAATGGCCCAGGCAGGGGGGGTCCTACGAGCAGTACTTC. Protein product: CASSQWPRQGGSYEQYF. The chain links TRBV5-1 to TRBJ2-7; D possibly matches TRBD1 or TRBD2 (7 bases each). The CDR3 contains 17 residues. V lost 4 bases to trimming and J lost 1 base, with 21 bases between them. Germline V gene sequence: CDR1 SGHRS, CDR2 YFSETQ. The whole variable domain, filled in from reference TRBV5-1 and TRBJ2-7, reads KAGVTQTPRYLIKTRGQQVTLSCSPISGHRSVSWYQQTPGQGLQFLFEYFSETQRNKGNFPGRFSGRQFSNSRSEMNVSTLELGDSALYLCASSQWPRQGGSYEQYFGPGTRLTVT.

This rearrangement joins TRBV4-2 to TRBJ2-7, with D possibly being TRBD1 (8 bases). The length of the CDR3 is 14 residues. CDR1 and CDR2 from the germline V gene are LGHNA and YNFKEQ. The ends were cut back, 3 bases at V and 4 bases at J, with 13 bases in the middle. CDR3 region: CASSQDREGYEQYF. CDR3 nucleotide sequence: TGTGCCAGCAGCCAGGACAGGGAGGGATACGAGCAGTACTTC.

This clonotype was seen repeatedly, ten times or more. The chain is built from TRBV27 and TRBJ2-1; no clear D gene. CDR1 is MNHEY and CDR2 is SMNVEV in the germline V gene (reference sequence). The CDR3 length is 13 residues. With 5 bases removed from V and 2 bases from J, the gap between germline ends came to 7 bases. CDR3 coding DNA: TGTGCCAGCAGTATTGGGGCCTACAATGAGCAGTTCTTC. Translation: CASSIGAYNEQFF.

This clonotype turned up a few times. V gene TRBV29-1 combines with J gene TRBJ2-1; 8 bases fit TRBD1. V lost 5 bases, J lost 3 bases, and 6 bases stayed unmatched. CDR1 and CDR2 (germline): SQVTM, ANQGSEA. The CDR3 spans 14 residues. The CDR3 sequence: CSVRRDRLYNEQFF. CDR3 bases: TGCAGCGTTCGCCGGGACAGGCTCTACAATGAGCAGTTCTTC.

This clonotype appeared many times. This sequence joins TRBV29-1 and TRBJ1-2; tentative D call: TRBD1 (5 bases). Germline CDR1 SQVTM, CDR2 ANQGSEA. V lost 4 bases to trimming and J lost 0 bases, with 12 bases between them. The CDR3 extends over 14 amino acids. The CDR3 spells CSVVVGAPNYGYTF. Written as DNA, the CDR3 is TGCAGCGTTGTAGTAGGGGCCCCTAACTATGGCTACACCTTC.

This clonotype was counted a few times. The chain has TRBV20-1 and TRBJ1-2; 7 bases line up with TRBD1. V lost 0 bases to trimming and J lost 4 bases; unmatched junction nucleotides: 5. CDR1 DFQATT and CDR2 SNEGSKA come from the germline V gene (reference sequence). The CDR3 has 14 amino acids. CDR3: CSARDPRGAYGYTF. The CDR3 DNA follows: TGCAGTGCTAGAGATCCCAGGGGGGCCTATGGCTACACCTTC.

This clonotype was observed at least ten times. The chain recombines TRBV7-9 with TRBJ2-7, with 7 bases fitting TRBD2. The CDR3 runs to 12 residues. The germline gives CDR1 SEHNR, CDR2 FQNEAQ (reference sequence). J gave up 4 bases and V 6 bases, and 3 bases lay outside the gene matches. The CDR3 region has the DNA TGTGCCAGCAGACCACTAGCGTACGAGCAGTACTTC. Amino acids: CASRPLAYEQYF.

This clonotype was observed a few times. J is TRBJ2-2 and V is TRBV19; TRBD2 matches at 9 bases. Losses at the gene ends were 5 bases for V and 5 bases for J; bases not matched to a gene: 9. The germline CDR1 and CDR2 sequences are LNHDA and SQIVND (reference sequence). The CDR3 sequence is 16 residues long. Written as DNA, the CDR3 is TGTGCCAGTAGTGGTATAGCGGGAGCCCCAACCGGGGAGCTGTTTTTT. This encodes CASSGIAGAPTGELFF. Full variable domain (remainder filled in from reference TRBV19 and TRBJ2-2): DGGITQSPKYLFRKEGQNVTLSCEQNLNHDAMYWYRQDPGQGLRLIYYSQIVNDFQKGDIAEGYSVSREKKESFPLTVTSAQKNPTAFYLCASSGIAGAPTGELFFGEGSRLTVL.

At least ten counts were recorded for this clonotype. The J gene is TRBJ2-5, the V gene TRBV4-3; D is ambiguous. The germline CDR1 and CDR2 sequences are LGHNA and YSLEER. This CDR3 region has 13 residues. V shed 0 bases and J shed 9 bases, with 11 bases lying between them. The CDR3 DNA reads as TGCGCCAGCAGCCAAGAGGCCCGGACGGCCCAGTACTTC. Its protein is CASSQEARTAQYF.

This clonotype came up many times. The rearrangement links TRBV4-2 to TRBJ2-5; 12 bases match TRBD2. The V and J ends lost 1 base and 5 bases, in that order; junction bases with no gene match: 5. Germline lookup yields CDR1 LGHNA and CDR2 YNFKEQ. The CDR3 extends over 16 amino acids. Here the CDR3 DNA reads TGTGCCAGCAGCCAAGTTGGAACTAGCGGGAGGGAGACCCAGTACTTC. Translating gives CASSQVGTSGRETQYF.

This clonotype was seen at least ten times. The chain recombines TRBV4-2 with TRBJ2-7; 10 bases agree with TRBD2. Trimming at V came to 9 bases and at J to 3 bases, leaving 5 bases not matched to a gene. This CDR3 contains 13 residues. Germline V CDR1 and CDR2: LGHNA, YNFKEQ. The CDR3, as DNA: TGTGCCAGGAGCGGGAGGGCGTGCTACGAGCAGTACTTC. Encoded protein: CARSGRACYEQYF.